Presented here are 18 T cell receptor beta chains from one specimen sequenced in a study of post-analysis software for immune sequencing data. Findings and limits, study-wide: Comparison of patients with controls showed five TRBV segments more frequent in patients, TRBV5-6, TRBV5-1 and TRBV20-1 among them.

Their antigens remain unidentified. Sequencing libraries made from TCR beta cDNA carried unique molecular identifiers. MiXCR was run by TCRdb on the PCR reads, yielding one entry per CDR3 protein. The data show about 810,000 distinct CDR3 sequences, with approximately 57% seen just once and roughly 4.4% held by the top ten. Sequencing was performed on blood. These receptors originate from a girl aged 5 to 17 with multiple sclerosis.

In its sample, this clonotype was seen once. The rearrangement links TRBV5-1 to TRBJ2-2, with D perhaps matching TRBD2 (5 bases). The germline gives CDR1 SGHRS, CDR2 YFSETQ. Trimming pared 3 bases from V and 4 bases from J, leaving 13 bases between. The CDR3 covers 15 residues. As DNA, the CDR3 is TGCGCCAGCAGCTCGACCACCGGGGTCACCGGGGAGCTGTTTTTT. This sequence encodes CASSSTTGVTGELFF.

Only one count was recorded for this clonotype. The chain carries TRBV7-2 and TRBJ1-4; 10 nucleotides align to TRBD1. Trimming at V came to 5 bases and at J to 3 bases, leaving 3 bases not matched to a gene. Per germline, CDR1 SGHTA and CDR2 FQGNSA. The CDR3 consists of 15 residues. The CDR3 DNA reads TGTGCCAGCAGCCGAGGGACAGGGGCTAATGAAAAACTGTTTTTT. It encodes CASSRGTGANEKLFF.

The genes are TRBV5-1 and TRBJ2-1; D possibly corresponds to TRBD2 (5 bases). Germline V lookup: CDR1 SGHRS, CDR2 YFSETQ. Trimming took off 4 bases at V and 8 bases at J, with 25 bases between the two ends. The CDR3 is 17 amino acids. CDR3 amino acids: CASSLIPSVGVAYEQFF. The CDR3 DNA sequence: TGCGCCAGCAGCCTCATCCCCTCGGTGGGAGTGGCTTATGAGCAGTTCTTC.

The chain links TRBV12-3 or TRBV12-4 to TRBJ1-3; weak D call: TRBD1 (5 bases). CDR3 length: 21 amino acids. V was clipped by 6 bases and J by 1 base, with 31 bases between them. CDR3 in amino acids: CASSRPDPRDRGIFSGNTIYF. The CDR3 nucleotides are TGTGCCAGCAGCCGCCCAGACCCCCGGGACCGGGGGATTTTTTCTGGAAACACCATATATTTT.

CDR3 nucleotides: TGTGCCAGCAGCTTAATCGGCGGGGACGAGCAGTACTTC. The encoded protein is CASSLIGGDEQYF. This rearrangement joins TRBV7-3 to TRBJ2-5, with D maybe TRBD2 (6 bases). The last part of the DNA fits TRBJ2-7 better; the J call may be wrong. Germline V lookup: CDR1 SGHTA, CDR2 FQGTGA. The CDR3 is 13 amino acids.

This chain links TRBV15 with TRBJ2-7; D is perhaps TRBD2 (5 bases). This CDR3 contains 15 residues. Between the trimmed V and J ends, which lost 1 base and 0 bases, there was a span of 10 bases. The V gene's germline CDR1 is LNHNV and CDR2 YYDKDF (reference sequence). CDR3 sequence reads: CATSRGAVSSYEQYF. The CDR3 DNA reads as TGTGCCACCAGCAGAGGAGCGGTGAGCTCCTACGAGCAGTACTTC.

Worth noting for this clonotype: At one end, the junction sequence differs from germline, possibly due to a read error. As DNA, the CDR3 is TGCACCAGCAGCTCGAGGGACAGGTTCTACGAGCAGTACTTC. Protein: CTSSSRDRFYEQYF. The V and J genes are TRBV5-1 and TRBJ2-7; 8 bases are a match to TRBD1. The CDR3 sequence is 14 residues long. CDR1 and CDR2 (germline): SGHRS, YFSETQ. Full variable domain (rest looked up from reference TRBV5-1 and TRBJ2-7): KAGVTQTPRYLIKTRGQQVTLSCSPISGHRSVSWYQQTPGQGLQFLFEYFSETQRNKGNFPGRFSGRQFSNSRSEMNVSTLELGDSALYLCTSSSRDRFYEQYFGPGTRLTVT.

This clonotype appeared many times. This rearrangement joins TRBV6-6 to TRBJ2-7; D is undetermined. CDR1 is MNHNY, CDR2 SVGAGI, per germline (reference sequence). The V end lost 2 bases, the J end lost 2 bases, and 1 base lay between the germline ends. The CDR3 has 11 amino acids. CDR3 in amino acids: CASSYTYEQYF. The CDR3 DNA is TGTGCCAGCAGTTACACCTACGAGCAGTACTTC.

This chain joins TRBV7-9 and TRBJ2-5; maybe TRBD1 (6 bases). The CDR3 has 14 amino acids. Per the germline V gene, CDR1 is SEHNR and CDR2 is FQNEAQ (reference sequence). The V and J ends lost 6 bases and 0 bases respectively, with 11 bases between them. The CDR3 loop is CASRTGTYQETQYF. CDR3 bases: TGTGCCAGCAGAACCGGGACATACCAAGAGACCCAGTACTTC.

This sequence joins TRBV30 and TRBJ1-1; D call uncertain. The CDR3 spans 14 residues. V lost 2 bases and J 3 bases, leaving 13 bases between the germline ends. CDR1 is GTSNPN, CDR2 SVGIG, per germline (reference sequence). This chain's CDR3 is CAWSKRLRDTEAFF. The CDR3 region has the DNA TGTGCCTGGAGTAAAAGACTTAGGGACACTGAAGCTTTCTTT.

This clonotype was observed a few times. The chain links TRBV18 to TRBJ2-7; TRBD2 is a possible D gene (6 bases). CDR3 length: 14 amino acids. Germline loops: CDR1 KGHSH, CDR2 LQKENI. V was shortened by 1 base and J by 0 bases, with 7 bases between the two germline ends. CDR3 sequence (DNA): TGTGCCAGCTCACCACTAGCGGACTCCTACGAGCAGTACTTC. Amino acid sequence: CASSPLADSYEQYF.

V gene TRBV7-9 combines with J gene TRBJ1-2, with D possibly being TRBD1 (6 bases). Germline V CDR1 and CDR2: SEHNR, FQNEAQ (reference sequence). V shed 5 bases and J shed 4 bases, with 17 bases lying between them. The length of the CDR3 is 15 residues. CDR3 sequence: CASSPTEGQIYGYTF. Written as DNA, the CDR3 is TGTGCCAGCAGCCCAACCGAAGGACAGATCTATGGCTACACCTTC.

The chain carries TRBV9 and TRBJ1-2; possibly TRBD1 for D (6 bases). V was pared by 0 bases and J by 7 bases, with 16 bases between. Per the germline V gene, CDR1 is SGDLS and CDR2 is YYNGEE. The CDR3 consists of 15 residues. The CDR3, as DNA: TGTGCCAGCAGCGTAGGGGTTTCGGGGGCGGGTGGCTACACCTTC. Amino acid sequence: CASSVGVSGAGGYTF.

In DNA, the CDR3 is TGCAGTGCTAGACGGGGCAGGGGGCGAGAGACCCAGTACTTC. The encoded protein is CSARRGRGRETQYF. J is TRBJ2-5 and V is TRBV20-1; 8 positions agree with TRBD1. V gave up 2 bases and J gave up 4 bases; unmatched junction bases: 6. The CDR3 is 14 residues long. The germline gives CDR1 DFQATT, CDR2 SNEGSKA (reference sequence).

V usage is TRBV5-1 and J usage is TRBJ2-2, with 8 nucleotides matching TRBD1. V dropped 3 bases and J dropped 6; count of bases not matched to a gene: 1. Looked up from germline, CDR1 is SGHRS and CDR2 is YFSETQ. The CDR3 covers 13 residues. CDR3 sequence reads: CASSWTGPGELFF. The CDR3 coding sequence is TGCGCCAGCAGCTGGACAGGGCCCGGGGAGCTGTTTTTT.

The sample holds a few counts of this clonotype. A read error may produce the germline difference seen at one junction end. The chain joins TRBV7-9 to TRBJ1-6; tentatively, D is TRBD1 (6 bases). CDR3 length: 16 residues. Germline values: CDR1 SEHNR, CDR2 FQNEAQ (reference sequence). In DNA, the CDR3 is TGTGCCAGCAGCTCCCGTGGCGGACAGTATAATTCGCCCCTCCACTTT. Translation: CASSSRGGQYNSPLHF.

This chain links TRBV7-9 with TRBJ2-6; D is unresolved. Germline lookup yields CDR1 SEHNR and CDR2 FQNEAQ (reference sequence). The V end lost 5 bases, the J end lost 0 bases, and 5 bases lay between the germline ends. The CDR3 has 14 residues. CDR3 residues: CASSAPSGANVLTF. The CDR3 DNA reads as TGTGCCAGCAGCGCACCCTCTGGGGCCAACGTCCTGACTTTC.

The V gene is TRBV12-3 or TRBV12-4, the J gene TRBJ2-1; D perhaps matches TRBD2 (5 bases). The V gene lost 3 bases and the J gene lost 9 bases, with 18 bases spanning the gap. This CDR3 has 15 amino acids. This CDR3 reads CASSFRVGRFVEQFF. The CDR3 coding sequence is TGTGCCAGCAGTTTTCGGGTGGGGAGATTTGTTGAGCAGTTCTTC.